This TCR beta chain comes out of a study of blood T cell repertoires in COVID-19. Overall study: Donors in the United States, Italy and Spain gave samples during acute or convalescent COVID-19. The cDNA or gDNA used as material had been derived from T cells, B-cell-depleted T cells, or PBMCs.

Participant age was 18 to 89 years, and participants resided in about two dozen US areas. Self-reported history from a screening survey and questionnaire set each donor's cohort. Measured with immunoSEQ multiplex PCR; TCRdb has only the in-frame clones, and not every one. The sample shows 250,000 to 300,000 clones, just over 90% of them seen only once. The CDR3 runs to 14 residues. Germline V gene data show CDR1 as SGHVS and CDR2 as FQNEAQ. V was shortened by 2 bases and J by 4 bases, with 6 bases between the two germline ends. The TCR sequence derives from a woman between 40 and 55 years old with acute COVID-19. V gene TRBV7-8 combines with J gene TRBJ2-6, with D perhaps TRBD2 (5 bases). The sequencing sample was made of PBMCs or T cells enriched from blood (not recorded which). CDR3 nucleotide sequence: TGTGCCAGCAGCTTATGGGAGGGGGCCAACGTCCTGACTTTC. This translates into CASSLWEGANVLTF.